The source of this TCR beta chain is a study of regulatory T cells in long-lasting Graves disease. Study in general: With positive TSH receptor antibodies and over 5 years of antithyroid drugs, Graves' disease was considered persistent.

Per the germline V gene, CDR1 is SGHAT and CDR2 is FQNNGV. Between the trimmed V and J ends, which lost 5 bases and 3 bases, there was a span of 14 bases. The CDR3 spans 14 residues. This clonotype was counted a single time. What it binds is not known. A much more abundant neighbour one base away suggests this may be a read error. The CDR3 carries no conserved terminal phenylalanine or tryptophan, so it likely arises from a read error. The study's findings and limits: Peripheral blood, not thyroid tissue, was the sole material studied. Persistent disease favored TRBV28, TRBJ1-2 and TRBJ2-5.

Documented time point: persistent/refractory GD, antithyroid drugs over 5 years with positive TRAb. TCR sequences were obtained from RNA taken from PBMCs. According to the study, TCR beta libraries were built with iRepertoire HTBI primers and CDR3-region Arm-PCR. TCRdb re-analysed the multiplex PCR reads in MiXCR, keeping a single row per CDR3 protein. Altogether roughly 700,000 distinct CDR3 sequences are present, around 32% being singletons, with the ten largest covering 35% to 55%. The sample consisted of peripheral blood mononuclear cells (PBMCs), taken when the disease was refractory, from a patient treated with antithyroid drugs. This sequence joins TRBV11-2 and TRBJ2-7, with D possibly matching TRBD1 (5 bases). This receptor was identified in a female donor with Graves disease. CDR3 nucleotides: TGTGCCAGCAGCAGGGGAACGTCCCTCTACGAGCAGTACCTC. Protein: CASSRGTSLYEQYL.